The sequence of this TCR beta chain was determined in a study of blood T cell repertoires in COVID-19. Whole-study context: Sites in the United States, Italy and Spain provided acute and convalescent COVID-19 samples.

Only in-frame clones appear in the TCRdb table, and some are missing; sequencing was by immunoSEQ multiplex PCR. The table includes about 120,000 clones, more than 70% detected once. V lost 5 bases, J lost 7 bases, and 18 bases lay in between. The CDR3 loop spans 14 amino acids. The V gene's germline CDR1 is MDHEN and CDR2 SYDVKM. Sequencing was done on a sample of peripheral blood. The gene calls are TRBV28 and TRBJ2-7, with D possibly being TRBD1 (6 bases). The clonotype originates from a human donor in a cohort sampled during active COVID-19. As DNA, the CDR3 is TGTGCCAGCAGTCCCTCCGGACAGCGCGGTGAGCAGTACTTC. Protein product: CASSPSGQRGEQYF.